This T cell receptor (beta chain) was found in a study of cytomegalovirus exposure and HLA in healthy donors listed by TCRdb under 2017. Looking at the study overall: An earlier analysis of roughly 610 of the donors reported 250 to 300 Gb of sequence data and 90 million to 120 million unique TCR beta sequences obtained from 150 million to 200 million T cells. The genetic ancestry cluster associated with self-reported Caucasian donors included 81% of the approximately 400 genotyped donors. The study aimed to test whether signatures of past pathogen exposure could be identified by cataloging public T cell receptors. Donor age, sex, ethnicity and CMV serostatus were collected together with the repertoire data. Rather than using new phenotypic data, the later analysis identified candidate immune exposures from TCR beta sequences and from how often those sequences occurred across donors. Along with the approximately 700-subject first cohort, a separate validation cohort of over 90 different subjects was used. Typing coverage differed by locus: A, B, C, DRB1 and DQB1 were typed in roughly 629-630 donors, DQA1 in approximately 520, DPA1 in some 600, and DPB1 in just under 490. The study profiled the T cell repertoires of approximately 700 subjects by immunosequencing and related them to cytomegalovirus serostatus. About 330 gigabases of sequencing data and approximately 92 million unique TCR sequences made up an early release that covered 640 HLA-typed donors. An earlier analysis of around 540 of the donors applied high-throughput TCR beta sequencing to assess whether each TCR beta V gene segment acted as functional or pseudogenic. All discovery cohort repertoires had been generated using a single sequencing platform. In a later analysis, previously published TCR beta repertoires from 550 to 700 donors were re-analyzed and high-resolution HLA genotyping was added so that TCR occurrence patterns could be studied. A later genetic analysis took genome-wide SNP genotypes for about three fifths of the 666 donors and used that subset as a discovery cohort. Among 350 to 400 genotyped donors of the cohort, an average of around 240,000 unique TCR beta nucleotide sequences were sequenced per donor, around 20% of them non-productive. To predict cytomegalovirus infection status, the study brought together high-throughput TCR immunosequencing, statistical association of individual TCRs with disease status, and machine learning. Class I and class II HLA loci were covered by the typing at four-digit resolution. Roughly five DR-DQ haplotypes were handled as single units for association and clustering, since linkage in the cohort was strong. What the authors observed across the whole study: An association between a missense DCLRE1C variant and V-gene and J-gene trimming of TCR beta chains was found in a later genetic analysis and replicated in an independent cohort. The study gave a list of about 160 TCR beta chains associated with cytomegalovirus. A further reported finding was that TCR beta sequences accurately predicted the HLA-A and HLA-B alleles for most subjects in the first cohort. In vitro tests confirmed that a few of the cytomegalovirus-associated TCR beta chains recognize cytomegalovirus antigens. Compared with the 666-donor mean, donors in an Asian-associated ancestry cluster had fewer N-insertions in productive TCRs, according to a later genetic analysis. According to a later analysis, most CMV-associated TCR beta chains appeared to be HLA-restricted, and the HLA associations seemed to be driven largely by CMV exposure. Several of the top co-occurrence clusters appeared to be linked to parvovirus B19, influenza, CMV and Epstein-Barr virus, according to a later analysis. The only immune exposure information available for the cohort was CMV serostatus. In a later analysis, HLA-associated TCR beta chains were found to be more clonally expanded and to have lower generation probabilities than equally common non-associated chains. In a later analysis, the rate of TCR association differed among HLA loci, with DRB1 alleles having the most associated TCRs and HLA-C alleles having the fewest. When HLA alleles, especially DR and DQ, strongly co-occurred, TCR associations were difficult to assign to individual alleles. The classifier was reported to diagnose cytomegalovirus status with high specificity and sensitivity in both the original and validation cohorts. Most TCR sequences were seen in very few donors, while some public TCRs were found in many individuals. A cluster of highly shared sequence variants was judged likely to represent a technical artifact of the sequencing pipeline. Because HLA typing was missing for some donors at each locus, association tests included only the typed subset. Some IMGT-functional V segments, including TRBV6-2 and TRBV6-3, could not be told apart with the 87-base-pair reads, so those segments were excluded. In an earlier analysis of some 550 of the donors, most TCR beta V segments were observed in productive rearrangements about 87% or about 30% of the time, broadly matching IMGT annotations. According to the authors, the approach could potentially be generalized to other disease states and immunological phenotypes. In this cohort, only TCR beta chains were sequenced, and detectable features were limited by the absence of alpha or paired-chain data. A later analysis associated 15,000 to 20,000 TCR beta sequences with specific HLA alleles at a false discovery rate of 0.05. The presence/absence analyses assumed that sequencing depth was roughly uniform across donors, and that assumption may not be true. Correlated functional status among segregating V segments might reflect linkage disequilibrium, but an unknown experimental factor could not be ruled out. Around 16 rarely observed V segments, including chromosome 9 orphons, were excluded from the earlier analysis of approximately 500 of the donors because counts were too low.

Points on this clone: Its antigen target is currently unknown. Qualities for individual bases were not recorded, and no much larger clone is one base off.

The cohort was made up of several hundred healthy bone marrow donors. Cohort members were all nominally healthy when sampled, although unrecorded immune exposures were likely present. The donor was CMV seropositive and belonged to the group of about 290 seropositive cohort members. A peripheral blood sample was collected from each donor, and TCR beta sequencing was performed on peripheral blood mononuclear cells. Genomic DNA extraction from the blood cell samples was performed with the Qiagen DNeasy Blood Extraction Kit. There are 13 amino acids in the CDR3, from cysteine to phenylalanine inclusive. The kept DNA is CDR3 alone, 39 bases in frame from the first base. The germline V gene (reference sequence) specifies WNHNN as CDR1 and SYGVQD as CDR2. Relative to germline, V is 6 bases shorter and J is 10 bases shorter, with 16 bases between their ends. To prepare the library, the immunoSEQ multiplex PCR assay was applied. For the multiplex PCR, a mixture combining 60 forward primers for TCR Vbeta segments and 13 reverse primers for TCR Jbeta segments was used. The CDR3 region of rearranged TCR beta genes was amplified from genomic DNA by a multiplex PCR assay. On the Illumina HiSeq System, the amplified TCR beta libraries were sequenced as 87-base-pair reads. The authors' pipeline ran thus. In a later analysis, 70 million to 95 million unique TCR beta chains were counted across the roughly 610 repertoires, and roughly 11 million of these chains were shared by at least two donors. A nearest-neighbor algorithm error-corrected the raw reads and collapsed the reads into unique sequences, merging closely related sequences to remove PCR and sequencing errors. Alignment of CDR3 sequences to IMGT reference sequences was used to assign V, D and J gene segments. For a sequence to be retained, at least a six-nucleotide match to both a V gene segment and a J gene segment was required. Rearrangements were classified as productive when the CDR3 lacked stop codons and remained in frame with V and J, and all other rearrangements were classified as non-productive. CDR3 was defined by IMGT convention, running from the second conserved V-encoded cysteine to the conserved J-encoded phenylalanine. Sequences without an unambiguous match to a single V gene segment were excluded from the earlier analysis of approximately 600 of the donors. In an earlier analysis of 450 to 750 of the donors, a V segment was called functional when productive rearrangements were above 56.7%, and segregating when the standard deviation between donors exceeded 5%. A statistical classification framework was developed to diagnose cytomegalovirus status using the catalog of TCR beta chain sequences. In a later analysis, V and J genes were assigned by comparing TCR nucleotide sequences against IMGT/GENE-DB human TR gene sequences. A later analysis assigned CDR3 sequences and most-parsimonious VDJ recombination scenarios with the TCRdist pipeline. In a later analysis, each TCR beta chain was defined by its CDR3 amino acid sequence together with its V-gene family, and reads lacking a unique V-gene family were excluded. As a way to deal with suspected cross-contamination and a sequencing artifact, a later analysis dropped hundreds of nucleotide sequences that were highly shared and had low generation probability. For each public chain, a later analysis derived a clonal expansion index from normalized ranks of inferred template counts within each repertoire. Generation probabilities in a later analysis came from a VDJ recombination model fitted to out-of-frame rearrangements, and those results were checked against IGoR. Hypergeometric tests were used in a later analysis to score TCR-TCR, TCR-HLA and TCR-CMV co-occurrence, with a repertoire-size bias correction applied to the TCR pairs. False discovery rates were estimated in a later analysis by permuting HLA or CMV assignments 20 times. In a later analysis, co-occurring TCRs were grouped using DBSCAN, and TCRdist sequence similarity was added for clustering within HLA-allele-positive subsets. Repertoires with fewer than 30,000 or more than 120,000 public chains were left out of co-occurrence clustering, as were about 5 repertoires with anomalous nucleotide sharing. Entries here come from immuneACCESS through TCRdb and include only in-frame sequences with V and J called. Some clones fail to appear in such tables; in the studies checked, an unresolved V gene covers under half of the shortfall, and the cause of the remainder is unknown. That table supplies the V and J calls and clone size; D and trimming were determined from the DNA. A total of 100,000 to 150,000 clones appear in this sample, around four fifths of them only once. The ten top clones hold over 15% of the sample.

The sequence was obtained from a man aged 18 to 35 in good health and CMV-seropositive. The sample comprised PBMCs. The sequence links TRBV10-1 to TRBJ2-1, with TRBD1 as a weak D call on 6 bases. The CDR3 corresponds to CASSPQIQGEQFF. The DNA is as follows: TGCGCCAGCAGCCCACAAATACAGGGAGAGCAGTTCTTC.